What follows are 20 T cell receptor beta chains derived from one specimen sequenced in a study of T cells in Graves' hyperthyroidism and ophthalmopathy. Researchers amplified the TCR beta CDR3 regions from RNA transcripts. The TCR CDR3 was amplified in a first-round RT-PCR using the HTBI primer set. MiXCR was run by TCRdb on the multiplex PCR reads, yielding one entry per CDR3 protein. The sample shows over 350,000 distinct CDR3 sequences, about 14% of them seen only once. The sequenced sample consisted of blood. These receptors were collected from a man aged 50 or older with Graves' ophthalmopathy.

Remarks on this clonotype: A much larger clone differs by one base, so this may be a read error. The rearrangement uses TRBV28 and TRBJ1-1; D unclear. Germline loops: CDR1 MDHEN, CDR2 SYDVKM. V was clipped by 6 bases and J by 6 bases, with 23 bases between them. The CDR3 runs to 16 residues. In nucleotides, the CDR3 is TGTGCCAGCAGACCGGGGTTGAACTTGAAGGGTGCTGAAGCTTTCTTT. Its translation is CASRPGLNLKGAEAFF.

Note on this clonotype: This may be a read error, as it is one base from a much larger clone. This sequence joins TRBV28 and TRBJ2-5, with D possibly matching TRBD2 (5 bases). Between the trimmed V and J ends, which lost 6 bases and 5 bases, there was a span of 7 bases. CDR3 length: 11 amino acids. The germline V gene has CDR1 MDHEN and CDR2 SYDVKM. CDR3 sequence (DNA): TGTGCCAGCAGCGGGATGGAGACCCAGTACTTC. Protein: CASSGMETQYF.

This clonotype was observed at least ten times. The CDR3 spells CASSRLQGITPNQPQHF. In DNA, the CDR3 is TGTGCCAGCAGTCGATTACAGGGGATTACCCCCAATCAGCCCCAGCATTTT. V usage is TRBV2 and J usage is TRBJ1-5; 7 positions agree with TRBD1. J was trimmed by 3 bases and V by 5 bases; bases with no gene match: 13. The CDR3 runs to 17 residues. CDR1 and CDR2 from the germline V gene are SNHLY and FYNNEI.

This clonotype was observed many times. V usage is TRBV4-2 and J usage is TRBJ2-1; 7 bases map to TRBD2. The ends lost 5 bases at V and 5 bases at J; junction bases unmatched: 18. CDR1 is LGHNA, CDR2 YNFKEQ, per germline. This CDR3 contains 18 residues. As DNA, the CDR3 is TGTGCCAGCAGCGGAAGAGGGGCTAGCGGTGTGACCAACAATGAGCAGTTCTTC. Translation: CASSGRGASGVTNNEQFF.

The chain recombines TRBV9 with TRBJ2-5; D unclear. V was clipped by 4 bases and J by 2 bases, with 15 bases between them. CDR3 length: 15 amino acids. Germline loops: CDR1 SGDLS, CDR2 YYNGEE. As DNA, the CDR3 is TGTGCCAGCAGCCCCCGACTGGACCTACAAGAGACCCAGTACTTC. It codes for CASSPRLDLQETQYF.

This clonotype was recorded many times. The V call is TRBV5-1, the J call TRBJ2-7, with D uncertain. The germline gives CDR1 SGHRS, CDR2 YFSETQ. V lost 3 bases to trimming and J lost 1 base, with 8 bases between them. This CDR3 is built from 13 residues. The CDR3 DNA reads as TGCGCCAGCAGCTCGGCCTCTTCCTACGAGCAGTACTTC. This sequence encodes CASSSASSYEQYF.

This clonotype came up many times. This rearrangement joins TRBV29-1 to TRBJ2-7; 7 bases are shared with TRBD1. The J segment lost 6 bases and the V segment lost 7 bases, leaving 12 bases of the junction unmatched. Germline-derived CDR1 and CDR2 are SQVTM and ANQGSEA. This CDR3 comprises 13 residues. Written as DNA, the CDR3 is TGCAGCGCCACAATGACAGGGTGGGGCGAGCAGTACTTC. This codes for CSATMTGWGEQYF.

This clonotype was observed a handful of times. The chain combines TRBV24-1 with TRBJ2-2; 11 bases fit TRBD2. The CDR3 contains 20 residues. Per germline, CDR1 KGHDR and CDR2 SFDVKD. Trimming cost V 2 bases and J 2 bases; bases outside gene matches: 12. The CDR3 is CATSDSTGTSGGKNTGELFF. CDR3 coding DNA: TGTGCCACCAGTGATTCAACAGGGACTAGCGGAGGGAAAAACACCGGGGAGCTGTTTTTT.

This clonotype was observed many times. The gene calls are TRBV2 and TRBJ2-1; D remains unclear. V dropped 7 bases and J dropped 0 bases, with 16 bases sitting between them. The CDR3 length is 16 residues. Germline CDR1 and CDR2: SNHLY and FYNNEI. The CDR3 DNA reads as TGTGCCAGCACCGAAGGCTACACCTTCTCCTACAATGAGCAGTTCTTC. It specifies CASTEGYTFSYNEQFF.

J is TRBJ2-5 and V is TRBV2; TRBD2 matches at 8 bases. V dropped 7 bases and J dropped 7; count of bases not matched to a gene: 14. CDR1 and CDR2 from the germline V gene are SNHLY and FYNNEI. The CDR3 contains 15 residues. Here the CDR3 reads CASIRVAGSEGTQYF. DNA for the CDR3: TGTGCCAGCATTCGAGTAGCGGGATCGGAGGGGACCCAGTACTTC.

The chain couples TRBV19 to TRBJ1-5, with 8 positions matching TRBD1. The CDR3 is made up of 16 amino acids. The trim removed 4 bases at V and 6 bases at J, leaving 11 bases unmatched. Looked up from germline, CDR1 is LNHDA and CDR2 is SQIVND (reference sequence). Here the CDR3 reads CASSRTGPMVGQPQHF. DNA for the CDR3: TGTGCCAGTAGTAGGACAGGGCCAATGGTCGGTCAGCCCCAGCATTTT.

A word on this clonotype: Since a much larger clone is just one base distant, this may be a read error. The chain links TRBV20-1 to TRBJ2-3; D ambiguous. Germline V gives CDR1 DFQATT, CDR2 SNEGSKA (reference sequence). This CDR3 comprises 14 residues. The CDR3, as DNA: TGCAGTGCTAGAGACCCCTATGGAACAGATACGCGGTATTTT. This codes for CSARDPYGTDTRYF.

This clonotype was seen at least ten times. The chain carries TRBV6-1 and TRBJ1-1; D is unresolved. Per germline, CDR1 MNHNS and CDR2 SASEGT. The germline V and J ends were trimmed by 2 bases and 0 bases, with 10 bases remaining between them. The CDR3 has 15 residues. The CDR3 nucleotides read TGTGCCAGCAGTGAACGTCGGGGAATGAACACTGAAGCTTTCTTT. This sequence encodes CASSERRGMNTEAFF.

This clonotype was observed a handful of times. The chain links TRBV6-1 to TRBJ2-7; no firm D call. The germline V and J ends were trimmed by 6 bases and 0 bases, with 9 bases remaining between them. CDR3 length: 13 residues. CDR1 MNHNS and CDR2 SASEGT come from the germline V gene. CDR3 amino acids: CASRHSGSYEQYF. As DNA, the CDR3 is TGTGCCAGCAGGCACTCCGGCTCCTACGAGCAGTACTTC.

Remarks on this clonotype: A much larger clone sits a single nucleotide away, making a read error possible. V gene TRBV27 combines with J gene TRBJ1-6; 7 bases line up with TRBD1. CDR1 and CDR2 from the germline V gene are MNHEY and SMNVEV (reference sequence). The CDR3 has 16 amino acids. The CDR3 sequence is CTSSFGTVRSGSPLHF. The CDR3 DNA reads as TGTACCAGCAGTTTTGGGACAGTACGTTCGGGATCACCCCTCCACTTT.

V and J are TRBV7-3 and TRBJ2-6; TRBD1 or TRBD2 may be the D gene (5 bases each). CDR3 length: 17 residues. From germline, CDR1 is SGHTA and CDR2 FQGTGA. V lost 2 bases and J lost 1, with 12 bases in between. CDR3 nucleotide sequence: TGTGCCAGCAGCTTAGGGGGACCGAGATCTGGGGCCAACGTCCTGACTTTC. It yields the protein CASSLGGPRSGANVLTF.

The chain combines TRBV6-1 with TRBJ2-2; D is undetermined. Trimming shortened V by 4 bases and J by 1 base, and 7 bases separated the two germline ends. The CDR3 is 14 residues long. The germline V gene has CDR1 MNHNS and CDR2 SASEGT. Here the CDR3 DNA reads TGTGCCAGCAGTGGGGGTAGGAACACCGGGGAGCTGTTTTTT. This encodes CASSGGRNTGELFF.

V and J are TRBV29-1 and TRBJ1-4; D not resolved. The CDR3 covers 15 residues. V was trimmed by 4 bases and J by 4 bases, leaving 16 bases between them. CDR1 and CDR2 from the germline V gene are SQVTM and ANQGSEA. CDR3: CSVGAAGPDNEKLFF. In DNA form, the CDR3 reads TGCAGCGTTGGGGCAGCAGGACCAGATAATGAAAAACTGTTTTTT.

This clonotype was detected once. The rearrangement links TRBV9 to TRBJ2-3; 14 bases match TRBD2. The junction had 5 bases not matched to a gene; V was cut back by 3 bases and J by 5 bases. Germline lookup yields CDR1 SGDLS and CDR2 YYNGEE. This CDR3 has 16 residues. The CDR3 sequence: CASSETGLAGVDTQYF. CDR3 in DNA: TGTGCCAGCAGCGAAACGGGACTAGCGGGAGTAGATACGCAGTATTTT.

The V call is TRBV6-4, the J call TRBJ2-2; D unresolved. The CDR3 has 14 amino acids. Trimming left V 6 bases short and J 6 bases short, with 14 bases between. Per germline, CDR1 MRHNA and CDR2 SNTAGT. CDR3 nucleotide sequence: TGTGCCAGCAGAGCGACGTTTGGGGCCGGGGAGCTGTTTTTT. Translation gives CASRATFGAGELFF.